This T cell receptor beta chain was found in a study of identifying expanded T cells in peripheral blood. Sequencing used immunoSEQ multiplex PCR; TCRdb keeps in-frame clones, though not all of them. Of about 90,000 clones listed, 86% are singletons. This CDR3 has 16 residues. Trimming took 1 base from V and 4 from J, leaving 16 bases between them. Looked up from germline, CDR1 is SGHTA and CDR2 is FQGNSA. The origin of this receptor is a person aged 18-69 years in good health. The chain uses TRBV7-2 and TRBJ1-2; D not resolved. The sample consisted of blood. This chain's CDR3 is CASSLGLLRDGYGYTF. CDR3 DNA: TGTGCCAGCAGCTTAGGATTGTTGAGGGATGGCTATGGCTACACCTTC. The complete variable domain, with remaining parts taken from reference TRBV7-2 and TRBJ1-2, reads GAGVSQSPSNKVTEKGKDVELRCDPISGHTALYWYRQSLGQGLEFLIYFQGNSAPDKSGLPSDRFSAERTGGSVSTLTIQRTQQEDSAVYLCASSLGLLRDGYGYTFGSGTRLTVV.